This T cell receptor (beta chain) derives from a study of T cells in localized non-small cell lung cancer. Notes on the study in general: Uninvolved adjacent lung showed peak T cell clonality, exceeding tumor. Heterogeneity remains possible, as sequencing covered one tumor region only. Density of T cells in blood, when higher, went with longer overall survival. The appearance of a median approximately 60 of the top 100 tumor clones was seen in adjacent lung.

Trimming removed 11 bases at V and 5 bases at J, with 15 bases between. From germline, CDR1 is MNHNS and CDR2 SASEGT. The CDR3 extends over 12 amino acids. Only in-frame clones appear in the TCRdb table, and some are missing; sequencing was by immunoSEQ multiplex PCR. Of about 55,000 clones listed, over 80% were seen once; the top ten hold roughly 15%. Of note for this clone: Its target is unknown.

The receptor was derived from a man aged 35 to 69 with stage III lung adenocarcinoma. The chain carries TRBV6-1 and TRBJ2-5; maybe TRBD2 (7 bases). Sequences were derived from peripheral blood mononuclear cells, sampled before any cancer treatment. The CDR3 protein is CASGGRGETQYF. The CDR3 DNA reads TGTGCCTCTGGAGGGAGGGGGGAGACCCAGTACTTC.